This T cell receptor (beta chain) comes out of a study of T cell repertoires in ileal Crohn's disease. The study, taken as a whole, reports: Every patient over 26.8% clonality showed endoscopic recurrence.

TCRdb's copy holds only in-frame clones and misses some; the assay was immunoSEQ multiplex PCR. The sample shows 6,500 to 10,000 clones, 70% to 80% of them seen only once. The V end lost 3 bases, the J end lost 10 bases, and 6 bases lay between the germline ends. Germline V gene sequence: CDR1 MDHEN, CDR2 SYDVKM. This CDR3 has 10 residues. This clone was detected a few times. Its target is unknown. The chain is built from TRBV28 and TRBJ1-1; D gene unclear. The TCR originated in an adult with Crohn's disease. The sample was ileal tissue. In DNA form, the CDR3 reads TGTGCCAGCAGTTTGGAGACAGCTTTCTTT. This codes for CASSLETAFF.